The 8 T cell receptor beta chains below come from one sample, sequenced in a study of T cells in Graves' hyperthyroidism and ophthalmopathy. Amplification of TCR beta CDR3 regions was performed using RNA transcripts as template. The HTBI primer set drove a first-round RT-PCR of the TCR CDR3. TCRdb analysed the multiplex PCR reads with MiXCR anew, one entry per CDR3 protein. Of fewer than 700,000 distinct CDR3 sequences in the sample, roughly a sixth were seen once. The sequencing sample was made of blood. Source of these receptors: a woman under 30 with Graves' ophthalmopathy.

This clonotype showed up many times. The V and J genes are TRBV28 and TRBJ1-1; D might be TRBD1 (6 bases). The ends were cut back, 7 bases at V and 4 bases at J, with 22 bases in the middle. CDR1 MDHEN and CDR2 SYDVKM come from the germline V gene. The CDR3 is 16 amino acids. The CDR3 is CASKRQARLRGTEAFF. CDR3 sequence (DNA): TGTGCCAGCAAACGACAGGCCCGACTTCGTGGCACTGAAGCTTTCTTT.

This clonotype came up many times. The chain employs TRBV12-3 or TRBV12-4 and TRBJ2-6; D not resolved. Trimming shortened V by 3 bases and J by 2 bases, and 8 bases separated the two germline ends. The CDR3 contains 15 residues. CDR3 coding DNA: TGTGCCAGCAGTTTTGCAGTCCCTGGGGCCAACGTCCTGACTTTC. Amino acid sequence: CASSFAVPGANVLTF.

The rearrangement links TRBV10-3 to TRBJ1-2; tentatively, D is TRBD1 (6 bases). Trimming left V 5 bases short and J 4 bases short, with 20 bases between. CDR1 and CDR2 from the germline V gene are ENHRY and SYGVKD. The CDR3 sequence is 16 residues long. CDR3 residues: CAISPGGDKRGYGYTF. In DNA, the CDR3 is TGTGCCATCAGTCCGGGAGGGGACAAACGAGGCTATGGCTACACCTTC.

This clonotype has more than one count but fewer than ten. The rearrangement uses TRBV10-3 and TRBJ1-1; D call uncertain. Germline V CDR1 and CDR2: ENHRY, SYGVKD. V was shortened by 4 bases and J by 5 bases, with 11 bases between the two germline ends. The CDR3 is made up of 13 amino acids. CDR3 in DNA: TGTGCCATCAGTGGGCGGGGAACAACTGAAGCTTTCTTT. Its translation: CAISGRGTTEAFF.

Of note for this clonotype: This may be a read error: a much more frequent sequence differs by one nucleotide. The CDR3 DNA is TGTGCCAGCAGCTTAGGTCAGGGAGATCAGCCCCATCATTTT. This translates into CASSLGQGDQPHHF. The chain joins TRBV7-9 to TRBJ1-5; D may be TRBD1 (5 bases). Germline V gives CDR1 SEHNR, CDR2 FQNEAQ (reference sequence). This CDR3 is built from 14 residues.

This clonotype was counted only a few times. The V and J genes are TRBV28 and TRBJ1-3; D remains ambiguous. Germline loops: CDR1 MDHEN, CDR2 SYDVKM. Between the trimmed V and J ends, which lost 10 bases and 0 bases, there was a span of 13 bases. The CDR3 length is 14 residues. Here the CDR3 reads CATIRYPSGNTIYF. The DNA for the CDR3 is TGTGCCACCATCAGATACCCCTCTGGAAACACCATATATTTT.

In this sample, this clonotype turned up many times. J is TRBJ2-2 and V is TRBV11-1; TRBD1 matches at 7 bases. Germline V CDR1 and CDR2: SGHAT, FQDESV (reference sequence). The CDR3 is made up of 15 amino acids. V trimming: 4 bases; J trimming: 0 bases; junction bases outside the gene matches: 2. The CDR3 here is CASSSGQTNTGELFF. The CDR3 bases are TGTGCCAGCAGCTCGGGACAGACGAACACCGGGGAGCTGTTTTTT.

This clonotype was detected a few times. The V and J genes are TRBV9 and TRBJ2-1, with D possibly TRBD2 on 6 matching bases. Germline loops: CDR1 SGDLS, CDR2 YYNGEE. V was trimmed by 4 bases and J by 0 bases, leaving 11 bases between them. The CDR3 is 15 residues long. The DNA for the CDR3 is TGTGCCAGCAGCCCCTACGGGGGCTCCTACAATGAGCAGTTCTTC. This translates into CASSPYGGSYNEQFF.